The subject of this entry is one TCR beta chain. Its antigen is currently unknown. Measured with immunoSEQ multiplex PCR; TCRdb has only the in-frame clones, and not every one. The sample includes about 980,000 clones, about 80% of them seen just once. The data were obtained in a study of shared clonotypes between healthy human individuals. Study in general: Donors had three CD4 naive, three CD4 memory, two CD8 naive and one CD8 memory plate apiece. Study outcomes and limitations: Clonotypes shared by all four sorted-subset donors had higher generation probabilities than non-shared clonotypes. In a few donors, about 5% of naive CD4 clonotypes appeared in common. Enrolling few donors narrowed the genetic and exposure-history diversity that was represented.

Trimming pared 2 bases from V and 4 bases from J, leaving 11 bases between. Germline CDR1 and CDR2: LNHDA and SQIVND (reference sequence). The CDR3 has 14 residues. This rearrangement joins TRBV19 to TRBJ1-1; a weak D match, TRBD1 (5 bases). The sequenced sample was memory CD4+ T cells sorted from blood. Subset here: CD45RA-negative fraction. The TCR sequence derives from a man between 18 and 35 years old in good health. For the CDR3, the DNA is TGTGCCAGTAGTATATCGCAGGGTCCCACTGAAGCTTTCTTT. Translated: CASSISQGPTEAFF.